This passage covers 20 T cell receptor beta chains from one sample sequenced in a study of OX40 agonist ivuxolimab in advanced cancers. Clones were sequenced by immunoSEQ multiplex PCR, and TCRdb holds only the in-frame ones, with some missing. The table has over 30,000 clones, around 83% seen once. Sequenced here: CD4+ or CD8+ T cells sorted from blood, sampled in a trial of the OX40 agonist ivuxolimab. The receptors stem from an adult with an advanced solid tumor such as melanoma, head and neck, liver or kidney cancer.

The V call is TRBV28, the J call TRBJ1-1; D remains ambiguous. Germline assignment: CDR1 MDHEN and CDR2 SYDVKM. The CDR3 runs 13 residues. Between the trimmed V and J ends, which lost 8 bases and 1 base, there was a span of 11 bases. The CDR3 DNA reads TGTGCCAGCGCCCCGGGCAGGAACACTGAAGCTTTCTTT. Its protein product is CASAPGRNTEAFF.

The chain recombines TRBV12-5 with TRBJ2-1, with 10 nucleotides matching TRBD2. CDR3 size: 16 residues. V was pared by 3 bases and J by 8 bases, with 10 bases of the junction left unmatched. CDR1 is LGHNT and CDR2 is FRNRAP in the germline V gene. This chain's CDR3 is CASGFAAGGLSDEQFF. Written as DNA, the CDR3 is TGTGCTAGTGGTTTCGCAGCGGGAGGGCTAAGCGATGAGCAGTTCTTC.

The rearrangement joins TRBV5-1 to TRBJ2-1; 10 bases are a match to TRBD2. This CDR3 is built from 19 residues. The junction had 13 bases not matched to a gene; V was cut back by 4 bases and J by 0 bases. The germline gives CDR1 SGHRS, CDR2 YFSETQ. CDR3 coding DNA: TGCGCCAGCAGCCGGAGGCCGGTACTAGCGGGGATCTCCTACAATGAGCAGTTCTTC. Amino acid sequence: CASSRRPVLAGISYNEQFF.

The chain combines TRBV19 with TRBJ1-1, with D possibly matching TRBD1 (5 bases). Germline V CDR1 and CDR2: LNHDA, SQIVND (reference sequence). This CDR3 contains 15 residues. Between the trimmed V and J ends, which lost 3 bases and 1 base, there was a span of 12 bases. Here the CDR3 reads CASSISAQGNTEAFF. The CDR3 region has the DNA TGTGCCAGTAGTATCAGTGCCCAGGGGAACACTGAAGCTTTCTTT.

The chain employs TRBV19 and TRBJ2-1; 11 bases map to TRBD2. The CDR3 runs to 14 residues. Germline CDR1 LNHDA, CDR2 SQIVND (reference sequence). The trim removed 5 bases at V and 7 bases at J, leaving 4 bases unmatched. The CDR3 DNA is TGTGCCAGTAGTTCAGGGACTAGCGGAAATGAGCAGTTCTTC. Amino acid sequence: CASSSGTSGNEQFF.

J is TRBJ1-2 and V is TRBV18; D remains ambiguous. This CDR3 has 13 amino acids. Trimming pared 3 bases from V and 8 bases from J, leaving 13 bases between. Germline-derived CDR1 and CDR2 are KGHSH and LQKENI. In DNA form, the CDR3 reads TGTGCCAGCTCACCGCGAGACGGTGAAGGCTACACCTTC. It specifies CASSPRDGEGYTF.

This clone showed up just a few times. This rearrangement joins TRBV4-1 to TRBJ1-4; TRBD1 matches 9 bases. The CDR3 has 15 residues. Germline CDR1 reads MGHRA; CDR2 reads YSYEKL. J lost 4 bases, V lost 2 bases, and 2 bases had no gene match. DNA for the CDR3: TGCGCCAGCAGCCAACAGGGACAGGGTAATGAAAAACTGTTTTTT. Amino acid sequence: CASSQQGQGNEKLFF.

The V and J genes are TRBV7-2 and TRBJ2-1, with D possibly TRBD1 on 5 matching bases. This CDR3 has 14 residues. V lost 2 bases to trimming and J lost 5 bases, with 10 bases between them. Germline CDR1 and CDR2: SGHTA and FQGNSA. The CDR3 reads CASSLILDNNEQFF. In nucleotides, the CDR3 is TGTGCCAGCAGCTTAATTCTGGACAACAATGAGCAGTTCTTC.

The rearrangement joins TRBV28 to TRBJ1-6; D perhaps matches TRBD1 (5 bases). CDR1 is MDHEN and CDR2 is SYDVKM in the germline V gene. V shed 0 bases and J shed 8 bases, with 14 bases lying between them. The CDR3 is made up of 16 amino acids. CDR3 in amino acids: CASSLWAGRTDSPLHF. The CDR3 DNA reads TGTGCCAGCAGTTTATGGGCAGGGCGAACGGATTCACCCCTCCACTTT.

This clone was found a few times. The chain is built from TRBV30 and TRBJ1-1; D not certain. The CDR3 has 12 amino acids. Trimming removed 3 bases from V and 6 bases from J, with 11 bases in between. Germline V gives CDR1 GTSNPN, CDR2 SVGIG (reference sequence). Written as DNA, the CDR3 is TGTGCCTGGAGCTTTTGGGGAGCTGAAGCTTTCTTT. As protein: CAWSFWGAEAFF.

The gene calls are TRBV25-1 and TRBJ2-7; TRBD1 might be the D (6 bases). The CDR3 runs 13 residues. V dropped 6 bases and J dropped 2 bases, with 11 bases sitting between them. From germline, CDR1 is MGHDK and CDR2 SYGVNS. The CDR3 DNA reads TGTGCCAGCAGCCCCAGGGGCCCCTACGAGCAGTACTTC. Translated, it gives CASSPRGPYEQYF.

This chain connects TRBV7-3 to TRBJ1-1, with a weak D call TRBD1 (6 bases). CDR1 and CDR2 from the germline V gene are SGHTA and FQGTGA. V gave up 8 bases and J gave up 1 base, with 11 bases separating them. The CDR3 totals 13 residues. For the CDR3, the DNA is TGTGCCAGCGGAAAGACAGGGAACACTGAAGCTTTCTTT. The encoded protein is CASGKTGNTEAFF.

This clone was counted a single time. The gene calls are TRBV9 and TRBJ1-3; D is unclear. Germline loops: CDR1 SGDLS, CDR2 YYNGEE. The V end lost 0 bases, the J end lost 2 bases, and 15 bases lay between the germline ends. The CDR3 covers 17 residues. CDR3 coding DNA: TGTGCCAGCAGCGTAGTTGGGGAGGGCGTAGCTGGAAACACCATATATTTT. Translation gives CASSVVGEGVAGNTIYF.

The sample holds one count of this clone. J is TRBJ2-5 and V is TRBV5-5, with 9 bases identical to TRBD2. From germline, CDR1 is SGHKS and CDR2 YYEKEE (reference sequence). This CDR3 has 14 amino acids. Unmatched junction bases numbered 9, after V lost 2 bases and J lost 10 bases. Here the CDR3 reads CASSFLAGSRGQYF. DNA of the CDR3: TGTGCCAGCAGCTTCCTAGCGGGGTCACGGGGCCAGTACTTC.

The DNA for the CDR3 is TGTGCTTCTGGACTAGCGGGGGATACGCAGTATTTT. The encoded protein is CASGLAGDTQYF. This chain connects TRBV2 to TRBJ2-3; 12 bases are shared with TRBD2. Looked up from germline, CDR1 is SNHLY and CDR2 is FYNNEI. This CDR3 has 12 residues.

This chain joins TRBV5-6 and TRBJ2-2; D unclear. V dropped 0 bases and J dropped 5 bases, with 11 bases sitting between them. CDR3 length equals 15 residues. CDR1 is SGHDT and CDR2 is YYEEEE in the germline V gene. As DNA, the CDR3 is TGTGCCAGCAGCTTGGAGGTTAAGGTGACCGGGGAGCTGTTTTTT. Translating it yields CASSLEVKVTGELFF.

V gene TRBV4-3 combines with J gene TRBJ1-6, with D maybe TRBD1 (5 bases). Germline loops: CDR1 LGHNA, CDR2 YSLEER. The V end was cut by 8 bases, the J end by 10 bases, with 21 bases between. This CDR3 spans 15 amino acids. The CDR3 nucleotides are TGCGCCAGCGGAAGGACCCTCGGGGGTCGGTCACCCCTCCACTTT. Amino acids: CASGRTLGGRSPLHF.

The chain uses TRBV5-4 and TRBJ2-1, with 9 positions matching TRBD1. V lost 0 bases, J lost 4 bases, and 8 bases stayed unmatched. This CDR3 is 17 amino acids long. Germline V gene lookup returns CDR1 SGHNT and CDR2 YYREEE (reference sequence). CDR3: CASSLGAGQGNYNEQFF. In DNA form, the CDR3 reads TGTGCCAGCAGCTTGGGGGCTGGACAGGGGAATTACAATGAGCAGTTCTTC.

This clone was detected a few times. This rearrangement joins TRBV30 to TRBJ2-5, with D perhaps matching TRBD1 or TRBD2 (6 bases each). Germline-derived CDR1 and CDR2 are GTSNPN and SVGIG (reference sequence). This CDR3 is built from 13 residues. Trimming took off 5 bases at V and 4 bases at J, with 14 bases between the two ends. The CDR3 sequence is CAWGLGGRETQYF. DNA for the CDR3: TGTGCCTGGGGATTGGGGGGCCGAGAGACCCAGTACTTC.

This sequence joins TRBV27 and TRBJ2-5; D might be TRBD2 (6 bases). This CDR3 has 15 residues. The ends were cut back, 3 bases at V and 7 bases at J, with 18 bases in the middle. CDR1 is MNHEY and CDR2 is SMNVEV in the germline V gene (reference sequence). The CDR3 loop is CASSLWGTAEGTQYF. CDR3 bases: TGTGCCAGCAGTTTGTGGGGGACCGCGGAGGGGACCCAGTACTTC.